This is a list of T cell receptor beta chains from one sample in a study of immune evolution from preneoplasia to lung adenocarcinoma. The repertoire was sequenced with immunoSEQ multiplex PCR; TCRdb's copy has only in-frame clones and lacks some. The sample comprises roughly 21,000 clones, 75% of which are singletons, and over 5% rests with the top ten. Material for sequencing was FFPE invasive lung adenocarcinoma tissue. The receptors come from a person between 55 and 69 years old with lung adenocarcinoma. The CDR3 runs from the conserved cysteine through the conserved F or W. Fields, in order: CDR3 DNA, CDR3 protein, D gene, clone size, J gene, V gene. A D gene is named only where the DNA matches it firmly. Expanded clones are given a class, and other clones once, few, many or no size at all.

CDR3 DNA: TGTGCCAGCAGCTCCAATGGTGTAAATGAGCAGTTCTTC
CDR3 protein: CASSSNGVNEQFF
D gene: NA
clone size: NA
J gene: TRBJ2-1
V gene: TRBV11-3

CDR3 DNA: TGTGCCAGCACCCCCCGAGCGGGGACTCGGACCGACGAGCAGTACTTC
CDR3 protein: CASTPRAGTRTDEQYF
D gene: TRBD2
clone size: NA
J gene: TRBJ2-7
V gene: TRBV11-2

CDR3 DNA: TGTGCCAGCAGCTTAGTGGTAGGATCAGGGGGCACCTACAATGAGCAGTTCTTC
CDR3 protein: CASSLVVGSGGTYNEQFF
D gene: TRBD1
clone size: NA
J gene: TRBJ2-1
V gene: TRBV7-9

CDR3 DNA: TGTGCCAGTATTAGTATGGGTTTTGGAAACACCATATATTTT
CDR3 protein: CASISMGFGNTIYF
D gene: NA
clone size: NA
J gene: TRBJ1-3
V gene: TRBV19

CDR3 DNA: TGTGCTAGTGGCTTTGGAGGGGGTGGGCCCCAGCATTTT
CDR3 protein: CASGFGGGGPQHF
D gene: NA
clone size: NA
J gene: TRBJ1-5
V gene: TRBV12-5

CDR3 DNA: TGTGCCAGCTCACCGTCAGCCACGGGGCCCCAGCATTTT
CDR3 protein: CASSPSATGPQHF
D gene: NA
clone size: few
J gene: TRBJ1-5
V gene: TRBV18

CDR3 DNA: TGCGCCAGCAGCTTGTCTGACAGGGGGCGCGAAAAACTGTTTTTT
CDR3 protein: CASSLSDRGREKLFF
D gene: TRBD1
clone size: NA
J gene: TRBJ1-4
V gene: TRBV5-1

CDR3 DNA: TGCGCCAGCACCTTGGTGTCAGGGGCATACTCTGGGGCCAACGTCCTGACTTTC
CDR3 protein: CASTLVSGAYSGANVLTF
D gene: NA
clone size: NA
J gene: TRBJ2-6
V gene: TRBV5-1

CDR3 DNA: TGTGCCAGCAGCTTGACCGCTTCCGTGGACACCATATATTTT
CDR3 protein: CASSLTASVDTIYF
D gene: NA
clone size: NA
J gene: TRBJ1-3
V gene: TRBV7-2

CDR3 DNA: TGTGCCAGCAGGCCTACCGGGAGTACTAATGAAAAACTGTTTTTT
CDR3 protein: CASRPTGSTNEKLFF
D gene: NA
clone size: NA
J gene: TRBJ1-4
V gene: TRBV6-1

CDR3 DNA: TGTGCCATCTCGGGAGAGGGGACCTACGAGCAGTACTTC
CDR3 protein: CAISGEGTYEQYF
D gene: NA
clone size: NA
J gene: TRBJ2-7
V gene: TRBV7-7

CDR3 DNA: TGCAGCGTTCGGGCAGGACGGGCAAACACTGAAGCTTTCTTT
CDR3 protein: CSVRAGRANTEAFF
D gene: NA
clone size: NA
J gene: TRBJ1-1
V gene: TRBV29-1

CDR3 DNA: TGTGCCAGCAGACAACAGGGGATCTCCTACAATGAGCAGTTCTTC
CDR3 protein: CASRQQGISYNEQFF
D gene: TRBD1
clone size: once
J gene: TRBJ2-1
V gene: TRBV28

CDR3 DNA: TGTGCCAGCAGCTTTATTTCCAATGAGCAGTTCTTC
CDR3 protein: CASSFISNEQFF
D gene: NA
clone size: once
J gene: TRBJ2-1
V gene: TRBV7-9

CDR3 DNA: TGTGCCAGCAGCTTCCTGGGGGGGGCGGGCTACGAGCAGTACTTC
CDR3 protein: CASSFLGGAGYEQYF
D gene: NA
clone size: NA
J gene: TRBJ2-7
V gene: TRBV5-5

CDR3 DNA: TGTGCCACCAGCGGGCTCTTGGGGGGGCGGCAGTACTTC
CDR3 protein: CATSGLLGGRQYF
D gene: NA
clone size: NA
J gene: TRBJ2-7
V gene: TRBV15

CDR3 DNA: TGTGCCAGCAGCCTGGGACTGTTCAACAATGAGCAGTTCTTC
CDR3 protein: CASSLGLFNNEQFF
D gene: NA
clone size: NA
J gene: TRBJ2-1
V gene: TRBV7-9

CDR3 DNA: TGTGCCAGCAGTGGTTCAGGGCAGGGGGCTGCAAACTATGGCTACACCTTC
CDR3 protein: CASSGSGQGAANYGYTF
D gene: TRBD1
clone size: NA
J gene: TRBJ1-2
V gene: TRBV6-1

CDR3 DNA: TGTGCCAGCTCACCACCGAGGGGGACGCGCACTGAAGCTTTCTTT
CDR3 protein: CASSPPRGTRTEAFF
D gene: NA
clone size: few
J gene: TRBJ1-1
V gene: TRBV18

CDR3 DNA: TGTGCTAGTGGTCCGGAGGGGGGGGTTAGCAATCAGCCCCAGCATTTT
CDR3 protein: CASGPEGGVSNQPQHF
D gene: NA
clone size: NA
J gene: TRBJ1-5
V gene: TRBV12-5

CDR3 DNA: TGCGCCAGCAGCTTGAGGGACAGCTCCTACAATGAGCAGTTCTTC
CDR3 protein: CASSLRDSSYNEQFF
D gene: TRBD1
clone size: NA
J gene: TRBJ2-1
V gene: TRBV5-1

CDR3 DNA: TGTGCCAGCAGGAAGGCCACGGAGGGAGAAAAACTGTTTTTT
CDR3 protein: CASRKATEGEKLFF
D gene: NA
clone size: NA
J gene: TRBJ1-4
V gene: TRBV28

CDR3 DNA: TGCGCCAGCAGCGAGACCGCGGGAGGGAACACCGGGGAGCTGTTTTTT
CDR3 protein: CASSETAGGNTGELFF
D gene: TRBD2
clone size: NA
J gene: TRBJ2-2
V gene: TRBV5-1

CDR3 DNA: TGTGCCAGCAGTGACTCAGGGGGCGCAGATACGCAGTATTTT
CDR3 protein: CASSDSGGADTQYF
D gene: TRBD1
clone size: NA
J gene: TRBJ2-3
V gene: TRBV6-4

CDR3 DNA: TGTGCCAGCAAATCGGGAGCCCACTACGAGCAGTACTTC
CDR3 protein: CASKSGAHYEQYF
D gene: NA
clone size: NA
J gene: TRBJ2-7
V gene: TRBV6-5

CDR3 DNA: TGTGCCAGTAGTAAGCGGAGTACAGTCTACGAGCAGTACTTC
CDR3 protein: CASSKRSTVYEQYF
D gene: NA
clone size: once
J gene: TRBJ2-7
V gene: TRBV19

CDR3 DNA: TGTGCCAGCAGTCCCGGGGGGAGTGGGGTCAATGAGCAGTTCTTC
CDR3 protein: CASSPGGSGVNEQFF
D gene: TRBD2
clone size: NA
J gene: TRBJ2-1
V gene: TRBV6-6

CDR3 DNA: TGTGCCACCCAGCGGGAGTCCTACACAGATACGCAGTATTTT
CDR3 protein: CATQRESYTDTQYF
D gene: TRBD2
clone size: NA
J gene: TRBJ2-3
V gene: TRBV7-2

CDR3 DNA: TGTGCCAGCAGCCGACGGGTGACGGGAGGTTCCAAAAACATTCAGTACTTC
CDR3 protein: CASSRRVTGGSKNIQYF
D gene: TRBD2
clone size: NA
J gene: TRBJ2-4
V gene: TRBV27

CDR3 DNA: TGTGCCAGTAGGGAACTGGGACAGAACTATGGCTACACCTTC
CDR3 protein: CASRELGQNYGYTF
D gene: TRBD1
clone size: NA
J gene: TRBJ1-2
V gene: TRBV19

CDR3 DNA: TGTGCCAGCAGCGCACAACAACAGCCCCAGCATTTT
CDR3 protein: CASSAQQQPQHF
D gene: NA
clone size: once
J gene: TRBJ1-5
V gene: TRBV9

CDR3 DNA: TGTGCCAGCAAACAAGGACGGACCTCTGGAAACACCATATATTTT
CDR3 protein: CASKQGRTSGNTIYF
D gene: NA
clone size: NA
J gene: TRBJ1-3
V gene: TRBV6-5

CDR3 DNA: TGTGCCAGCAGGCGGGGAGGGGAGCAGTTCTTC
CDR3 protein: CASRRGGEQFF
D gene: TRBD2
clone size: NA
J gene: TRBJ2-1
V gene: TRBV28

CDR3 DNA: TGTGCTAGTGGACAGCATGGCACAGATACGCAGTATTTT
CDR3 protein: CASGQHGTDTQYF
D gene: NA
clone size: NA
J gene: TRBJ2-3
V gene: TRBV12-5

CDR3 DNA: TGTGCCAGCAGCTTGGACATAACTAGCACAGATACGCAGTATTTT
CDR3 protein: CASSLDITSTDTQYF
D gene: NA
clone size: NA
J gene: TRBJ2-3
V gene: TRBV7-9

CDR3 DNA: TGTGCCAGCACCTTCCGACAGGGCCCCTACGAGCAGTACTTC
CDR3 protein: CASTFRQGPYEQYF
D gene: TRBD1
clone size: NA
J gene: TRBJ2-7
V gene: TRBV28

CDR3 DNA: TGCGCCAGCAGCTTGCCCCGCGGGGGCCCTGGTTTCTTT
CDR3 protein: CASSLPRGGPGFF
D gene: NA
clone size: medium-sized
J gene: TRBJ1-1
V gene: TRBV5-1

CDR3 DNA: TGCGCCAGCAGCTTGTGGGGGCGCGAGCAGTACTTC
CDR3 protein: CASSLWGREQYF
D gene: NA
clone size: few
J gene: TRBJ2-7
V gene: TRBV5-1

CDR3 DNA: TGTGCCAGCAGCTTACCCGGGACTAGAGGGTACGAGCAGTACTTC
CDR3 protein: CASSLPGTRGYEQYF
D gene: TRBD2
clone size: NA
J gene: TRBJ2-7
V gene: TRBV7-2

CDR3 DNA: TGCGCCAGCAGCCTATCCGTCTCTCCCTACAATGAGCAGTTCTTC
CDR3 protein: CASSLSVSPYNEQFF
D gene: NA
clone size: few
J gene: TRBJ2-1
V gene: TRBV5-1

CDR3 DNA: TGTGCCAGCAGTTACTCGGGAAGCTCTGGAAACACCATATATTTT
CDR3 protein: CASSYSGSSGNTIYF
D gene: NA
clone size: NA
J gene: TRBJ1-3
V gene: TRBV6-5

CDR3 DNA: TGTGCCAGCAGCCTAACTCCGGGACAGGGGGCGCGGGGCTACACCTTC
CDR3 protein: CASSLTPGQGARGYTF
D gene: TRBD1
clone size: once
J gene: TRBJ1-2
V gene: TRBV28

CDR3 DNA: TGTGCCAGCAGACGGGACTCCTCTTTCGAGGGCGAGCAGTACTTC
CDR3 protein: CASRRDSSFEGEQYF
D gene: NA
clone size: NA
J gene: TRBJ2-7
V gene: TRBV6-5

CDR3 DNA: TGTGCCAGCAGCTTCGAAGGGGGGCGGGGAGGCTACACCTTC
CDR3 protein: CASSFEGGRGGYTF
D gene: NA
clone size: NA
J gene: TRBJ1-2
V gene: TRBV11-3

CDR3 DNA: TGTGCCAGCACTTCGGCCACAACCTACGAGCAGTACTTC
CDR3 protein: CASTSATTYEQYF
D gene: NA
clone size: NA
J gene: TRBJ2-7
V gene: TRBV2